A selection of T cell receptor beta chains follows, all from one sample in a study of cytomegalovirus exposure and HLA in healthy donors. The protocol was immunoSEQ multiplex PCR, while the TCRdb copy is restricted to in-frame clones and leaves out a portion. Of more than 110,000 clones listed, around 80% are singletons. Sequenced: PBMCs. The receptor set was obtained from a man aged 30-40 years in good health and CMV-seronegative. The CDR3 runs from the conserved cysteine through the conserved F or W. D genes are given only for firm matches. Clone size is stated in some rows and not others, as once, few, many or a class when expanded.

>NA|NA|TRBJ2-7|TRBV7-2
CASSPPGTRSSYEQYF
TGTGCCAGCAGCCCACCAGGGACAAGAAGCTCCTACGAGCAGTACTTC
>once|TRBD2|TRBJ2-7|TRBV9
CASSVGGSPYEQYF
TGTGCCAGCAGCGTAGGCGGGAGCCCCTACGAGCAGTACTTC
>once|TRBD2|TRBJ2-7|TRBV7-9
CASSLRLAGYYEQYF
TGTGCCAGCAGCTTACGACTAGCGGGGTACTACGAGCAGTACTTC
>NA|TRBD1|TRBJ1-1|TRBV6-5
CASSSQGGQGFFVFF
TGTGCCAGCAGTTCGCAGGGGGGCCAGGGGTTCTTTGTATTCTTT
>NA|NA|TRBJ1-1|TRBV20-1
CSAEPTGLAFF
TGCAGTGCTGAACCAACAGGGTTGGCTTTCTTT
>NA|TRBD1|TRBJ1-4|TRBV9
CASSATGASNEKLFF
TGTGCCAGCAGCGCGACAGGGGCCAGTAATGAAAAACTGTTTTTT
>few|NA|TRBJ1-4|TRBV7-2
CASSLIPGYNEKLFF
TGTGCCAGCAGCTTAATTCCAGGGTATAATGAAAAACTGTTTTTT
>once|NA|TRBJ2-5|TRBV29-1
CSVGGLPMETQYF
TGCAGCGTTGGAGGTTTACCAATGGAGACCCAGTACTTC
>NA|TRBD1|TRBJ1-2|TRBV10-3
CAISDVLRTGDYGYTF
TGTGCCATCAGTGATGTTCTGAGGACAGGGGATTATGGCTACACCTTC
>NA|TRBD1|TRBJ2-5|TRBV6-1
CASSEGQRSLAKETQYF
TGTGCCAGCAGTGAGGGACAGCGGAGCCTCGCGAAAGAGACCCAGTACTTC
>NA|TRBD2|TRBJ2-7|TRBV5-6
CASSLGWSGSYEQYF
TGTGCCAGCAGCTTGGGTTGGAGCGGGAGTTACGAGCAGTACTTC
>NA|NA|TRBJ2-7|TRBV7-8
CASSHNRESYEQYF
TGTGCCAGCAGCCATAACAGGGAGAGCTACGAGCAGTACTTC
>NA|TRBD1|TRBJ1-1|TRBV5-1
CASSLDGRGITEAFF
TGCGCCAGCAGCTTGGACGGCAGGGGGATCACTGAAGCTTTCTTT
>NA|TRBD1|TRBJ1-5|TRBV10-3
CAISGGTGPNNQPQHF
TGTGCCATCAGTGGGGGGACAGGTCCCAACAATCAGCCCCAGCATTTT
>once|NA|TRBJ1-4|TRBV5-1
CASSGGAGISSNEKLFF
TGCGCCAGCAGCGGGGGGGCCGGGATCTCTTCTAATGAAAAACTGTTTTTT
>NA|NA|TRBJ1-5|TRBV2
CASSSEHPNGNQPQHF
TGTGCCAGCAGTTCTGAACACCCGAACGGCAATCAGCCCCAGCATTTT
>NA|NA|TRBJ2-3|TRBV5-1
CASSLGQGEDTQYF
TGCGCCAGCAGCCTGGGGCAGGGCGAGGATACGCAGTATTTT
>once|NA|TRBJ2-7|TRBV11-2
CASSPRPSSQRNEQYF
TGTGCCAGCAGCCCTCGTCCTAGCAGTCAGAGGAACGAGCAGTACTTC
>NA|NA|TRBJ1-5|TRBV29-1
CSAPPDILLSNQPQHF
TGCAGCGCCCCGCCCGACATACTCTTAAGCAATCAGCCCCAGCATTTT
>NA|NA|TRBJ2-5|TRBV5-1
CASSLAEAGGTKTQYF
TGCGCCAGCAGCTTGGCGGAAGCAGGGGGGACAAAGACCCAGTACTTC
>NA|TRBD2|TRBJ2-1|TRBV4-1
CASSQDPGAGSSYNEQFF
TGCGCCAGCAGCCAAGATCCAGGAGCGGGGAGCTCCTACAATGAGCAGTTCTTC
>NA|NA|TRBJ1-6|TRBV7-9
CASSRGRAGGNSPLHF
TGTGCCAGCAGCCGAGGTCGGGCAGGCGGGAATTCACCCCTCCACTTT
>NA|TRBD1|TRBJ1-1|TRBV5-8
CASSATGEVAEAFF
TGTGCCAGCAGCGCGACAGGGGAGGTCGCTGAAGCTTTCTTT
>once|TRBD1|TRBJ1-1|TRBV7-8
CASSLLADRGWTEAFF
TGTGCCAGCAGCTTATTGGCCGACAGGGGTTGGACTGAAGCTTTCTTT
>NA|NA|TRBJ1-1|TRBV6-1
CAILRAPGGTEAFF
TGTGCCATACTCCGGGCCCCCGGGGGCACTGAAGCTTTCTTT
>NA|NA|TRBJ1-4|TRBV2
CASSERQGFWEKLFF
TGTGCCAGCAGTGAACGTCAGGGGTTTTGGGAAAAACTGTTTTTT
>NA|NA|TRBJ1-4|TRBV15
CATSRRTSTNEKLFF
TGTGCCACCAGCAGGCGGACTTCAACTAATGAAAAACTGTTTTTT
>NA|TRBD1|TRBJ1-6|TRBV7-6
CASSLAPRDRAGSPLHF
TGTGCCAGCAGCTTAGCGCCCCGGGACAGGGCGGGTTCACCCCTCCACTTT
>NA|TRBD1|TRBJ2-7|TRBV4-1
CASSQDRDYEQYF
TGCGCCAGCAGCCAGGACAGGGACTACGAGCAGTACTTC
>NA|TRBD2|TRBJ2-1|TRBV5-6
CASSPRGGLAGNEQFF
TGTGCCAGCAGCCCAAGGGGGGGACTAGCGGGCAATGAGCAGTTCTTC
>NA|TRBD1|TRBJ1-5|TRBV28
CASSSHRDRGRVFSNQPQHF
TGTGCCAGCAGTTCTCACCGGGACAGGGGGAGGGTCTTTAGCAATCAGCCCCAGCATTTT
>few|TRBD1|TRBJ2-7|TRBV5-3
CARSPGTGGYEQYF
TGTGCCAGAAGCCCCGGGACAGGGGGCTACGAGCAGTACTTC
>NA|NA|TRBJ2-7|TRBV7-9
CASSPRGGPYYEQYF
TGTGCCAGCAGCCCTAGAGGGGGTCCTTACTACGAGCAGTACTTC
>NA|NA|TRBJ2-3|TRBV2
CASSEGSFTDTQYF
TGTGCCAGCAGTGAGGGGAGCTTCACAGATACGCAGTATTTT
>NA|TRBD1|TRBJ1-1|TRBV7-9
CASSSLRGRDTEAFF
TGTGCCAGCAGCTCGCTCAGGGGGCGGGACACTGAAGCTTTCTTT
>NA|NA|TRBJ2-2|TRBV27
CASSPGYSYTGELFF
TGTGCCAGCAGTCCAGGGTATAGTTACACCGGGGAGCTGTTTTTT
>NA|TRBD2|TRBJ2-3|TRBV13
CASSPRGTSGYPDTQYF
TGTGCCAGCAGCCCTAGGGGGACTAGCGGATACCCAGATACGCAGTATTTT
>NA|NA|TRBJ1-1|TRBV28
CASSFDPAGFWGTEAFF
TGTGCCAGCAGCTTCGACCCAGCAGGGTTTTGGGGAACTGAAGCTTTCTTT
>NA|NA|TRBJ1-1|TRBV29-1
CSVEEVQGSDTEAFF
TGCAGCGTTGAGGAAGTACAGGGTTCGGACACTGAAGCTTTCTTT
>few|TRBD2|TRBJ2-7|TRBV18
CASSPAGVYEQYF
TGTGCCAGCTCACCTGCGGGGGTCTACGAGCAGTACTTC
>NA|NA|TRBJ1-1|TRBV5-6
CASSLVGVQRNTEAFF
TGTGCCAGCAGCTTGGTGGGTGTACAGAGGAACACTGAAGCTTTCTTT
>NA|NA|TRBJ2-7|TRBV5-6
CASSPQKRIDYEQYF
TGTGCCAGCAGCCCACAGAAAAGGATAGACTACGAGCAGTACTTC
>NA|TRBD2|TRBJ2-1|TRBV19
CASSISGSGNEQFF
TGTGCCAGTAGTATAAGCGGGAGTGGTAATGAGCAGTTCTTC